This is a list of T cell receptor beta chains from one sample in a study of beta chain features in type 1 diabetes. Measured with immunoSEQ multiplex PCR; TCRdb has only the in-frame clones, and not every one. The sample includes around 240,000 clones, 68% of them seen just once. The sequenced sample consisted of naive CD4+ T cells from blood. These receptors were collected from a man aged 30 to 39 in good health. Both conserved end residues are trimmed from each CDR3. A clone size is listed for some rows: how often the clone was seen (once, few, many), or a class if it is expanded.

TRBV30	TRBJ2-2	-	AWSVASLATGELF
TRBV25-1	TRBJ1-4	-	ASSEFRPQGGEKLF
TRBV25-1	TRBJ2-6	-	ASSGASGANVLT
TRBV29-1	TRBJ2-3	-	SVRRQGNTDTQY
TRBV25-1	TRBJ2-7	-	ASSGQFYEQY
TRBV30	TRBJ2-7	-	AWSVGSYEQY
TRBV30	TRBJ2-1	-	AAASASYNEQF
TRBV29-1	TRBJ1-1	few	SVTGLGNTEAF
TRBV7-7	TRBJ2-5	few	ASSSPRPRQETQY
TRBV29-1	TRBJ1-1	-	SVTVTLEAF
TRBV7-2	TRBJ2-7	-	ASSLAGLVYEQY
TRBV29-1	TRBJ1-4	-	SVEGHGNEKLF
TRBV30	TRBJ1-6	-	AWTGTGRSPLH
TRBV30	TRBJ2-4	-	AWSDRNIQY
TRBV6-5	TRBJ2-5	-	ASSYSGEETQY
TRBV15	TRBJ2-1	-	ATSRDLTAREDEQF
TRBV28	TRBJ1-2	-	ASSAGQRNYGYT
TRBV7-8	TRBJ2-1	-	ASSSRNNEQF
TRBV5-1	TRBJ2-7	-	ASSLAGVGASYEQY
TRBV9	TRBJ1-5	-	ASSVGESNQPQH
TRBV11-2	TRBJ2-7	-	ASSLEGGSSYEQY
TRBV7-9	TRBJ2-4	-	ASSRDTLAKNIQY
TRBV29-1	TRBJ1-1	-	SAAGDRSSTEAF
TRBV30	TRBJ2-7	few	AWSSLAGKYEQY
TRBV14	TRBJ1-5	once	ASSQGLRQPQH
TRBV29-1	TRBJ2-3	few	SVALGSTDTQY
TRBV2	TRBJ2-3	-	ASNWWDQHTDTQY